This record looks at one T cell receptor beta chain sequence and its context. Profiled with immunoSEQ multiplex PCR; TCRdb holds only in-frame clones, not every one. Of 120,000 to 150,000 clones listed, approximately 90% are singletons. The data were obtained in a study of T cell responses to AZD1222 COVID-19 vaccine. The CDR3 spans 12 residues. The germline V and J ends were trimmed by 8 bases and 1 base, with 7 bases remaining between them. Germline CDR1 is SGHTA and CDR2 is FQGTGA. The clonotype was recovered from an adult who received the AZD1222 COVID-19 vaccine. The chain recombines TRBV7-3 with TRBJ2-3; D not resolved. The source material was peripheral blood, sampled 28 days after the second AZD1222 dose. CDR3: CASGARTDTQYF. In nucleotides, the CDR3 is TGTGCCAGCGGCGCACGCACAGATACGCAGTATTTT.